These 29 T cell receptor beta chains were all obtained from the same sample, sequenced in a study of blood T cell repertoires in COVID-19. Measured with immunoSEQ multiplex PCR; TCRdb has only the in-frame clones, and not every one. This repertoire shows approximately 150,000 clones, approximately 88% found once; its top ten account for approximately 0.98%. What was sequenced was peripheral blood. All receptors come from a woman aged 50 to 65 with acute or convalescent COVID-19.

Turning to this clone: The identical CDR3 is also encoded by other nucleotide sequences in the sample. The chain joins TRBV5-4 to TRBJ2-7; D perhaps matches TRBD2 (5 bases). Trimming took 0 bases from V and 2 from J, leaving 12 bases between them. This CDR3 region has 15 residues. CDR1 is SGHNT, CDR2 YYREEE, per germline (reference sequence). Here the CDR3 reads CASSLDRGQTYEQYF. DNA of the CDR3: TGTGCCAGCAGCTTGGATCGGGGTCAGACCTACGAGCAGTACTTC.

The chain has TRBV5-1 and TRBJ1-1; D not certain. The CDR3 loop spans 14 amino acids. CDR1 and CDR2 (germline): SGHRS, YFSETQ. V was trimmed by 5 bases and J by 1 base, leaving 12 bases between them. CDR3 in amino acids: CASRRAGQNTEAFF. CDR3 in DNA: TGCGCCAGCAGGCGGGCGGGCCAGAACACTGAAGCTTTCTTT.

The CDR3 here is CASSYQQGTDTQYF. CDR3 nucleotides: TGCGCCAGCAGCTATCAACAGGGGACAGATACGCAGTATTTT. The chain links TRBV5-1 to TRBJ2-3; 7 nucleotides agree with TRBD1. The CDR3 has 14 residues. Germline CDR1 and CDR2: SGHRS and YFSETQ. V dropped 3 bases and J dropped 3; count of bases not matched to a gene: 4.

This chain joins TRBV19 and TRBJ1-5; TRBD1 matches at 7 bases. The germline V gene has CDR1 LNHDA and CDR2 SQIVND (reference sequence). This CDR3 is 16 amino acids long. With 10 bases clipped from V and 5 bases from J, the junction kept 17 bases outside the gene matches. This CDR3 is CANPGQFFFVDQPQHF. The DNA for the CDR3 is TGTGCCAATCCGGGACAGTTTTTTTTCGTGGATCAGCCCCAGCATTTT.

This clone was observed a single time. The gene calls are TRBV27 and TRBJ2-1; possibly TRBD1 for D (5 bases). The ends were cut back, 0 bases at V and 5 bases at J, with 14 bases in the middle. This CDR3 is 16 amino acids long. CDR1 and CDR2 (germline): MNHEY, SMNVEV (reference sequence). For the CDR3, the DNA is TGTGCCAGCAGTTTATCTAATTGGGCAGGGAACAATGAGCAGTTCTTC. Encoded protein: CASSLSNWAGNNEQFF.

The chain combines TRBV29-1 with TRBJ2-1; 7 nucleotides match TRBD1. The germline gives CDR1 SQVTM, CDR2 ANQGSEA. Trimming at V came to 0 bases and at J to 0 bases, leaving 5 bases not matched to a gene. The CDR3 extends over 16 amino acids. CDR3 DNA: TGCAGCGTTGAAGAGGGATACAGGGGCTCCTACAATGAGCAGTTCTTC. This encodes CSVEEGYRGSYNEQFF.

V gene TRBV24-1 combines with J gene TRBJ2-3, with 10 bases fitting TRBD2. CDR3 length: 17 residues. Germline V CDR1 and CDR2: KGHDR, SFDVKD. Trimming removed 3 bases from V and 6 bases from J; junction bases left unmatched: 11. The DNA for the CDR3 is TGTGCCACCAGTGATAAGGAGCGGGGGGGTTCTTGGGATACGCAGTATTTT. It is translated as CATSDKERGGSWDTQYF.

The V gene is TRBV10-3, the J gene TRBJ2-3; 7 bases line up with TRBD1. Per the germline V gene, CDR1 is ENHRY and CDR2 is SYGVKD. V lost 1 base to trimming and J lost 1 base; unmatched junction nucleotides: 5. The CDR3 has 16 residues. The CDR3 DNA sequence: TGTGCCATCAGTGAGTGGTTGGGGACAGGCACAGATACGCAGTATTTT. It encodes CAISEWLGTGTDTQYF.

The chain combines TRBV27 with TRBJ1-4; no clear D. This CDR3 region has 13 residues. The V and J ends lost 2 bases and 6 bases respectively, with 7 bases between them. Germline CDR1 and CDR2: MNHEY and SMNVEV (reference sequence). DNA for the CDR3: TGTGCCAGCAGTTTAGGCCTTGATGAAAAACTGTTTTTT. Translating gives CASSLGLDEKLFF.

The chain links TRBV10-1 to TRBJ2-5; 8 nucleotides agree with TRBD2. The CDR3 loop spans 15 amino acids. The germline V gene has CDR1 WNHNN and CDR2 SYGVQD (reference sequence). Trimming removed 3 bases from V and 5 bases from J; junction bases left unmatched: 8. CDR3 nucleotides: TGCGCCAGCAGTGACGGGATAGCGGGAATTGAGACCCAGTACTTC. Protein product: CASSDGIAGIETQYF.

The CDR3 region has the DNA TGCGCCAGCAGCTTGGACGGACAGAACACAGATACGCAGTATTTT. As protein: CASSLDGQNTDTQYF. The chain couples TRBV5-1 to TRBJ2-3, with D tentatively TRBD1 (6 bases). The ends were cut back, 0 bases at V and 2 bases at J, with 10 bases in the middle. The CDR3 spans 15 residues. The V gene's germline CDR1 is SGHRS and CDR2 YFSETQ.

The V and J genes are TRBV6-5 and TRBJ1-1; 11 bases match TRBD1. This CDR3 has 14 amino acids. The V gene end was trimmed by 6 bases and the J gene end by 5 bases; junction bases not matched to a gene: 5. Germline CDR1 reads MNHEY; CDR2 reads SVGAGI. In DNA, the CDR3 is TGTGCCAGCAGAAAGGACAGGGGGCTTACTGAAGCTTTCTTT. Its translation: CASRKDRGLTEAFF.

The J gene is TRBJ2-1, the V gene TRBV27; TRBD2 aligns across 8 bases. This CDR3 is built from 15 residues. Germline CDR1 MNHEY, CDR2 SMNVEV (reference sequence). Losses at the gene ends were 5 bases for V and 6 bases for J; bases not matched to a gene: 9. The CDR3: CASSEPTSGPNEQFF. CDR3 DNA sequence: TGTGCCAGCAGTGAACCTACTAGCGGCCCCAATGAGCAGTTCTTC.

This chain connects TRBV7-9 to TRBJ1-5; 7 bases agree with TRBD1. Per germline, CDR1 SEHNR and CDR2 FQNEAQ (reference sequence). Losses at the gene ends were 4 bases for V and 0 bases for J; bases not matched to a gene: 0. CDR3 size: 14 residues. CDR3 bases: TGTGCCAGCAGCTGGGACAGTAGCAATCAGCCCCAGCATTTT. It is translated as CASSWDSSNQPQHF.

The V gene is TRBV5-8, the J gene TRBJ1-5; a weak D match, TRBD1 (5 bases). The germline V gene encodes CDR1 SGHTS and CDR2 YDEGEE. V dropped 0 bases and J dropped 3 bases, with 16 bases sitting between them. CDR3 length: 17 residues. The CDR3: CASSLVWGEGINQPQHF. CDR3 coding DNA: TGTGCCAGCAGCTTGGTTTGGGGGGAAGGGATCAATCAGCCCCAGCATTTT.

CDR3 amino acids: CASSKGDRGPNTEAFF. CDR3 nucleotides: TGTGCCAGCAGCAAAGGGGACAGGGGTCCGAACACTGAAGCTTTCTTT. V usage is TRBV7-3 and J usage is TRBJ1-1; 10 bases map to TRBD1. The CDR3 totals 16 residues. CDR1 is SGHTA, CDR2 FQGTGA, per germline. J gave up 1 base and V 5 bases, and 7 bases lay outside the gene matches.

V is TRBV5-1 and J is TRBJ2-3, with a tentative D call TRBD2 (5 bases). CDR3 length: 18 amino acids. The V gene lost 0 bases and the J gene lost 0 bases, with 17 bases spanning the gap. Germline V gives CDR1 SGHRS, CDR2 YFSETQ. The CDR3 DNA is TGCGCCAGCAGCTTGGAAGCTAGCAGATTATCTAGCACAGATACGCAGTATTTT. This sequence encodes CASSLEASRLSSTDTQYF.

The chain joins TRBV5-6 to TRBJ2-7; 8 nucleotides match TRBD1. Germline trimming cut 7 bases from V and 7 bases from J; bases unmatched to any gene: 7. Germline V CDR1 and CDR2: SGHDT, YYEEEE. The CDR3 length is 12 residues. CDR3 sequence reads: CASSQGAHEQYF. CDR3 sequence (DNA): TGTGCCAGCTCCCAGGGGGCGCATGAGCAGTACTTC.

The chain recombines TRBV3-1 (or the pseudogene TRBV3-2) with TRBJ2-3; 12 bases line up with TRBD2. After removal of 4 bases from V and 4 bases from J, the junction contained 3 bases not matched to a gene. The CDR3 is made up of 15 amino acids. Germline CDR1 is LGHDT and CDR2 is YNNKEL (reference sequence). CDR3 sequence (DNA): TGTGCCAGCAGCCGAGCTAGCGGGGGGGCAGATACGCAGTATTTT. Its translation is CASSRASGGADTQYF.

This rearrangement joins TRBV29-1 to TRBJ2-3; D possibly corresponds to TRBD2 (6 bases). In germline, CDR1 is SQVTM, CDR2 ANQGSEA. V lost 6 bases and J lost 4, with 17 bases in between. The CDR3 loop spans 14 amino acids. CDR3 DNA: TGCAGCGTGACTACCTACACGGGGGCAGATACGCAGTATTTT. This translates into CSVTTYTGADTQYF.

The chain's CDR3 is CASSTILAGGSTDTQYF. The CDR3 DNA is TGTGCCAGCAGTACCATCCTAGCGGGGGGGAGCACAGATACGCAGTATTTT. The gene calls are TRBV28 and TRBJ2-3, with TRBD2 identical over 12 bases. The CDR3 sequence is 17 residues long. Germline trimming cut 5 bases from V and 0 bases from J; bases unmatched to any gene: 6. The germline V gene has CDR1 MDHEN and CDR2 SYDVKM.

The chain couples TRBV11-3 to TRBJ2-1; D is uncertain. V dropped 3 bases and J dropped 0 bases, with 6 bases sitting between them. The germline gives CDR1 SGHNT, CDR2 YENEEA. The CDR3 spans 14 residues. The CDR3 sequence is CASSFKSSYNEQFF. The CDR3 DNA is TGTGCCAGCAGCTTCAAGAGCTCCTACAATGAGCAGTTCTTC.

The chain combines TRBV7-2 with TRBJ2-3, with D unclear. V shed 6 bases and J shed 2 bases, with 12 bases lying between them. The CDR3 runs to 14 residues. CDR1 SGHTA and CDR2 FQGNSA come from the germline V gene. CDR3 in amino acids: CASRASPLTDTQYF. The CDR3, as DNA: TGTGCCAGCAGGGCCTCCCCCCTCACAGATACGCAGTATTTT. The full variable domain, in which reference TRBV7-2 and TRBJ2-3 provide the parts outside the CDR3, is GAGVSQSPSNKVTEKGKDVELRCDPISGHTALYWYRQSLGQGLEFLIYFQGNSAPDKSGLPSDRFSAERTGGSVSTLTIQRTQQEDSAVYLCASRASPLTDTQYFGPGTRLTVL.

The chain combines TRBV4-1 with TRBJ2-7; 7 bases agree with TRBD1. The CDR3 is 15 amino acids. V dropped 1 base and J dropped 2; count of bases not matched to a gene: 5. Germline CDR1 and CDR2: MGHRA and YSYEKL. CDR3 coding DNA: TGCGCCAGCAGCCAAGTCCCGGGACAGCCCTACGAGCAGTACTTC. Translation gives CASSQVPGQPYEQYF.

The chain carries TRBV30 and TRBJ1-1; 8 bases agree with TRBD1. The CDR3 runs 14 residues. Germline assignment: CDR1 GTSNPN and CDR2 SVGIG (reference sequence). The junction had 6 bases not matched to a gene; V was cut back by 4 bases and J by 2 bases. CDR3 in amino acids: CAWTGGGTNTEAFF. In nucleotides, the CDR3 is TGTGCCTGGACAGGGGGCGGTACTAACACTGAAGCTTTCTTT. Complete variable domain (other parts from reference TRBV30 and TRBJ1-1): SQTIHQWPATLVQPVGSPLSLECTVEGTSNPNLYWYRQAAGRGLQLLFYSVGIGQISSEVPQNLSASRPQDRQFILSSKKLLLSDSGFYLCAWTGGGTNTEAFFGQGTRLTVV.

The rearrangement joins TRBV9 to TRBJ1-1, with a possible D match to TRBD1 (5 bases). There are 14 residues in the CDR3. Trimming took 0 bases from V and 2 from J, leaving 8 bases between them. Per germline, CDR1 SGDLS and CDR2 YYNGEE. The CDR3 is CASSVGGVNTEAFF. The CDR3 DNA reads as TGTGCCAGCAGCGTAGGGGGCGTTAACACTGAAGCTTTCTTT.

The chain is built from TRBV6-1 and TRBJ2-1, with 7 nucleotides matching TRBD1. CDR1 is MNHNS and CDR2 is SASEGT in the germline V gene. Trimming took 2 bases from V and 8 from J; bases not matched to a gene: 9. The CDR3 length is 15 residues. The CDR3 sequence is CASSERETGWDEQFF. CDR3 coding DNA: TGTGCCAGCAGTGAAAGAGAGACAGGGTGGGATGAGCAGTTCTTC.

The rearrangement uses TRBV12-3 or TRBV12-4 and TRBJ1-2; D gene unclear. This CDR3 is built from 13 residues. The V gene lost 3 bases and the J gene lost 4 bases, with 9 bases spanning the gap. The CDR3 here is CASSLEASYGYTF. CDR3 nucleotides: TGTGCCAGCAGTTTGGAGGCCAGCTATGGCTACACCTTC.

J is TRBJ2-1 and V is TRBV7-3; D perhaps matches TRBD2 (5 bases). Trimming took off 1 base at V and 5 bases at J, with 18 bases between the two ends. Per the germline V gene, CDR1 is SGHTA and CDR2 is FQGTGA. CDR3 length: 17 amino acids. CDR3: CASSLIRYPGKNNEQFF. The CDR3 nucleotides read TGTGCCAGCAGCTTAATCCGGTATCCGGGAAAAAACAATGAGCAGTTCTTC.